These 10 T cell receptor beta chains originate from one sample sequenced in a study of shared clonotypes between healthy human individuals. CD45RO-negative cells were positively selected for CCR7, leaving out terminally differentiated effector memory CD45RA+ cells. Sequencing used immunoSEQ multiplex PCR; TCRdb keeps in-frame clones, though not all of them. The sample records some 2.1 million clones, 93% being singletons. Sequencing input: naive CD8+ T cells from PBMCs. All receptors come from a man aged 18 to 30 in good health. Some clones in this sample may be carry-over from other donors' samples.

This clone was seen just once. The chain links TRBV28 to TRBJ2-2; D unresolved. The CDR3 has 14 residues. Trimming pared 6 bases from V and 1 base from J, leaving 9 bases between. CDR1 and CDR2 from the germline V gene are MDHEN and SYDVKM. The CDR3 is CASRSMGNTGELFF. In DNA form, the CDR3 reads TGTGCCAGCAGGTCAATGGGGAACACCGGGGAGCTGTTTTTT.

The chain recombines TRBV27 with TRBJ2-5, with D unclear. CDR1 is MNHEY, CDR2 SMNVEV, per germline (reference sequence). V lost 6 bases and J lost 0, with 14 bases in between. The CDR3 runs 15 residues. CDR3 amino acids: CASSPRTPYQETQYF. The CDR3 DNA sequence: TGTGCCAGCAGCCCTCGGACCCCGTACCAAGAGACCCAGTACTTC.

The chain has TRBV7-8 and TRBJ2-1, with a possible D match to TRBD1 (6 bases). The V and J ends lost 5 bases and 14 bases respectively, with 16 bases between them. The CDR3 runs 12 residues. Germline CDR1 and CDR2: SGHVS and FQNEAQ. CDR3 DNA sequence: TGTGCCAGCAGCCGTTACAGGGATTCGGAGTTCTTC. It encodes CASSRYRDSEFF.

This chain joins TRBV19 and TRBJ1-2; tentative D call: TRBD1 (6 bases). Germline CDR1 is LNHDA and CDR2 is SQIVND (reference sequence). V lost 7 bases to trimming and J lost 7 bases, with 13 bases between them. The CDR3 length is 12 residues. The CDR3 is CASKAGARGYTF. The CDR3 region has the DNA TGTGCCAGTAAAGCGGGGGCGCGTGGCTACACCTTC.

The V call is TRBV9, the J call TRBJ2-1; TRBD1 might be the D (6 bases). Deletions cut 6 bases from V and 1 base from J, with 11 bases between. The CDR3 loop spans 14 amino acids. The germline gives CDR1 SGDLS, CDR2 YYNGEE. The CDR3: CASNPQGSYNEQFF. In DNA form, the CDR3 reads TGTGCCAGCAACCCTCAGGGGTCCTACAATGAGCAGTTCTTC.

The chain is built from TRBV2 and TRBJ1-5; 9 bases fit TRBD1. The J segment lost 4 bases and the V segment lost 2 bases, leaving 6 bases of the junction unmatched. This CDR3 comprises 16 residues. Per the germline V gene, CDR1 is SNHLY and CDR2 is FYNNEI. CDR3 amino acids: CASSELGQGQNQPQHF. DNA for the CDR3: TGTGCCAGCAGTGAATTGGGACAGGGTCAAAATCAGCCCCAGCATTTT.

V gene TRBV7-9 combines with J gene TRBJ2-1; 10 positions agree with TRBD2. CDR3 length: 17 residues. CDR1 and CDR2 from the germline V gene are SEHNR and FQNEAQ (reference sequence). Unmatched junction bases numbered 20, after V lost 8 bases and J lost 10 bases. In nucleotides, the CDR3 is TGTGCCAGCTGGAATACCGCGGATCTAGCGGGAGCAGGGGAGCAGTTCTTC. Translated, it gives CASWNTADLAGAGEQFF.

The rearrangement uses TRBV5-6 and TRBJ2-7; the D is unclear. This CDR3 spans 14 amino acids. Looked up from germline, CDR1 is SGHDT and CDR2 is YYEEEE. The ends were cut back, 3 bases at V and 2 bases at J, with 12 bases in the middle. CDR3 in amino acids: CASSSWGGTYEQYF. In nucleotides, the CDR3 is TGTGCCAGCAGCTCCTGGGGTGGGACCTACGAGCAGTACTTC.

This CDR3 is CASSPPGRDYNEQFF. DNA of the CDR3: TGTGCCAGCAGTCCACCGGGACGGGATTACAATGAGCAGTTCTTC. The rearrangement uses TRBV7-8 and TRBJ2-1; either TRBD1 or TRBD2 may fit D (5 bases each). The germline CDR1 and CDR2 sequences are SGHVS and FQNEAQ. V lost 6 bases and J 4 bases, leaving 16 bases between the germline ends. CDR3 length equals 15 residues.

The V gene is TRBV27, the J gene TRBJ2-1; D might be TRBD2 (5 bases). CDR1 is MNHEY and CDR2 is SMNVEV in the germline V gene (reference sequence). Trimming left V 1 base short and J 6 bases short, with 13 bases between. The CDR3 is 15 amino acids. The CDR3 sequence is CASSLWTGSANEQFF. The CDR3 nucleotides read TGTGCCAGCAGTTTATGGACGGGATCCGCCAATGAGCAGTTCTTC.